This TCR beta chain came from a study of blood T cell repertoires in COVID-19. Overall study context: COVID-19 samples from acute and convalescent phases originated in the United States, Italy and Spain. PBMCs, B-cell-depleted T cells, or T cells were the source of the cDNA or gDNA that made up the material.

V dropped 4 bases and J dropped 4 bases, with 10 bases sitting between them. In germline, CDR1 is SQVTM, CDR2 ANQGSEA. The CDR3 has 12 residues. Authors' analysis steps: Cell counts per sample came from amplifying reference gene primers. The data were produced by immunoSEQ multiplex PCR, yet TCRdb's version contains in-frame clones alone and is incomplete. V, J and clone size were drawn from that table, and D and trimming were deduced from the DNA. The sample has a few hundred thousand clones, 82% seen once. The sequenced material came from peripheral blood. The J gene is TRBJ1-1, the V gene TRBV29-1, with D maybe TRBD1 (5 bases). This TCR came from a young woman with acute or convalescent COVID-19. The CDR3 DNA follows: TGCAGCGTTGTGTGGGGGGGCACTGAAGCTTTCTTT. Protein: CSVVWGGTEAFF.